This TCR beta chain is drawn from a study of T cells after posttransplantation cyclophosphamide. Findings of the study overall: Donor CD8+ memory clones often dominated recipient blood repertoires at later times.

Assay: immunoSEQ multiplex PCR; the TCRdb copy retains only in-frame clones and omits some. The sample lists about 47,000 clones; around nine tenths were seen once. Only one count was recorded for this clone. Its antigen is not known. Looked up from germline, CDR1 is LNHDA and CDR2 is SQIVND (reference sequence). V lost 2 bases and J 2 bases, leaving 10 bases between the germline ends. The length of the CDR3 is 14 residues. The rearrangement links TRBV19 to TRBJ2-7, with D uncertain. Sequencing input: PBMCs. The receptor comes from a woman between 50 and 59 years old in good health and a related stem cell transplant donor. The CDR3 reads CASSISTNTYEQYF. Written as DNA, the CDR3 is TGTGCCAGTAGTATATCGACAAATACCTACGAGCAGTACTTC.